A single sample gave rise to the 6 T cell receptor beta chains below, sequenced in a study of T cell clonality in common variable immunodeficiency. Assay used: immunoSEQ multiplex PCR; TCRdb lists only in-frame clones, some missing. Recorded here are about 40,000 clones, none singletons. The source material was peripheral blood mononuclear cells. All receptors derive from a person between 18 and 70 years old in good health.

This clone was found many times. The CDR3 end lies 3 residues beyond the end of the read and is filled in from the germline J gene. This chain joins TRBV5-1 and TRBJ1-2; TRBD1 agrees at 8 bases. This CDR3 spans 13 amino acids. J lost 1 base, V lost 4 bases, and 0 bases had no gene match. Germline values: CDR1 SGHRS, CDR2 YFSETQ. Incomplete CDR3 DNA: TGCGCCAGCAGCGACAGGGGTAACTATGGC. Translating it yields CASSDRGNYG. The entire CDR3 protein reads CASSDRGNYGYTF.

This clone showed up many times. With the read ending 3 residues before the CDR3 end, the germline J gene is used to fill in that end. The chain uses TRBV6-2 or TRBV6-3 and TRBJ1-4; D may be TRBD1 (5 bases). Germline V lookup: CDR1 MNHEY, CDR2 SVGEGT. The ends were cut back, 0 bases at V and 7 bases at J, with 12 bases in the middle. The CDR3 has 15 residues. CDR3 sequence: CASSYSTLGGEKLFF. The CDR3 bases that were read are TGTGCCAGCAGTTACTCGACATTGGGGGGTGAAAAA.

This clone was counted ten times or more. The sequenced fragment ends 3 residues before the CDR3 boundary, so the rest is inferred from the germline J gene. This chain uses TRBV11-2 with TRBJ2-1, with 9 positions matching TRBD2. Germline V gene lookup returns CDR1 SGHAT and CDR2 FQNNGV. The CDR3 totals 14 residues. With V trimmed by 5 bases and J by 4 bases, 3 bases remained unmatched. The CDR3 is CASSEAGGYNEQFF. Partial CDR3 DNA: TGTGCCAGCAGCGAAGCGGGAGGTTACAATGAG.

Remarks on this clone: The read comes to an end 3 residues before the CDR3 does, leaving the germline J gene to fill in the end. This chain uses TRBV19 with TRBJ2-3; 8 bases line up with TRBD1. CDR3 length: 16 residues. Germline V gives CDR1 LNHDA, CDR2 SQIVND (reference sequence). CDR3 protein: CASSIGRGREEETQYF. CDR3 DNA, as far as it was read: TGTGCCAGTAGTATAGGCAGGGGGCGCGAGGAGGAGACG.

This clone came up many times. From the germline J gene comes the end of the CDR3, since the read stops 3 residues before it. The chain employs TRBV4-1 and TRBJ1-2, with 8 nucleotides matching TRBD1. Germline CDR1 is MGHRA and CDR2 is YSYEKL. The CDR3 has 16 residues. The J segment lost 5 bases and the V segment lost 2 bases, leaving 10 bases of the junction unmatched. CDR3 DNA, as far as it was read: TGCGCCAGCAGCCAAACACAGGACAGGGACAGGTATGGC. Translated: CASSQTQDRDRYG. The whole CDR3 region reads CASSQTQDRDRYGYTF.

Points on this clone: The read stops 3 residues short of the end of the CDR3; the missing end is completed from the germline J gene. The gene calls are TRBV5-1 and TRBJ2-1, with TRBD2 matching over 12 bases. Germline V gene data show CDR1 as SGHRS and CDR2 as YFSETQ. V gave up 2 bases and J gave up 5 bases; unmatched junction bases: 8. The CDR3 covers 17 residues. The sequenced part of the CDR3 DNA is TGCGCCAGCAGCTTTTTACAACTAGCGGGGGGCAACAATGAG. Translated, it gives CASSFLQLAGGNNE. The CDR3 as a whole reads CASSFLQLAGGNNEQFF.